This TCR beta chain derives from a study of shared clonotypes between healthy human individuals. V lost 5 bases and J lost 3; bases outside the gene matches: 4. The CDR3 loop spans 15 amino acids. The germline V gene has CDR1 SGHTA and CDR2 FQGNSA. Sequencing was at deep level. This table comes from immunoSEQ multiplex PCR, and its TCRdb copy is limited to in-frame clones, with some not included. Seen here are 2 million to 2.5 million clones, more than 90% observed once, and the top ten hold more than 0.1%. This TCR was sampled from a man aged 18 to 29 in good health. Sequenced: naive CD4+ T cells sorted from blood. The subset: CD45RA+ positively selected. The chain recombines TRBV7-2 with TRBJ2-7; 13 nucleotides align to TRBD2. The CDR3 loop reads CASSPRLAGGYEQYF. CDR3 bases: TGTGCCAGCAGCCCCAGACTAGCGGGAGGCTACGAGCAGTACTTC.